One and the same sample provided the 11 T cell receptor beta chains below, sequenced in a study of response to subunit inactivated influenza vaccine. MiXCR was run by TCRdb on the RT-PCR reads, yielding one entry per CDR3 protein. The sample lists hundreds of thousands of distinct CDR3 sequences, roughly 12% occurring once. The sequencing here drew on PBMCs from blood, taken on the day of vaccination. The receptor source for this set is a middle-aged man who received an inactivated influenza vaccine.

This clonotype was seen at least ten times. The chain carries TRBV3-1 and TRBJ2-1, with 7 bases lining up with TRBD2. Germline V CDR1 and CDR2: LGHDT, YNNKEL (reference sequence). The CDR3 is 15 residues long. V was clipped by 5 bases and J by 0 bases; unmatched bases: 4. CDR3 in amino acids: CASSMLAVSYNEQFF. The CDR3 nucleotides read TGTGCCAGCAGCATGCTAGCGGTCTCCTACAATGAGCAGTTCTTC.

This clonotype occurred many times. V is TRBV15 and J is TRBJ2-3; tentatively, D is TRBD2 (6 bases). This CDR3 spans 13 amino acids. Germline V CDR1 and CDR2: LNHNV, YYDKDF (reference sequence). V was cut by 8 bases and J by 3 bases, with 12 bases left in between. Here the CDR3 reads CATSGGLTDTQYF. CDR3 in DNA: TGTGCCACCTCTGGGGGGTTAACAGATACGCAGTATTTT.

Regarding this clonotype: A read error may produce the germline difference seen at one junction end. This chain connects TRBV7-2 to TRBJ2-3; D remains unclear. Germline CDR1 SGHTA, CDR2 FQGNSA. The CDR3 covers 14 residues. The CDR3, as DNA: TGTGCCAGCAGCTTAGGACACCGCACAGATACGCACTATTTT. This translates into CASSLGHRTDTHYF.

This clonotype showed up many times. The chain couples TRBV12-3 or TRBV12-4 to TRBJ2-7, with TRBD2 matching over 7 bases. V trimming: 3 bases; J trimming: 6 bases; junction bases outside the gene matches: 5. The CDR3 runs 13 residues. The CDR3 DNA reads as TGTGCCAGCAGTTTCCGCGGGGGTAGCGAGCAGTACTTC. It translates to CASSFRGGSEQYF.

This clonotype was picked up many times. The chain joins TRBV4-1 to TRBJ2-3; a possible D gene is TRBD2 (6 bases). The CDR3 totals 16 residues. Germline CDR1 MGHRA, CDR2 YSYEKL. Trimming left V 0 bases short and J 2 bases short, with 12 bases between. CDR3 nucleotide sequence: TGCGCCAGCAGCCAAGATTGGGGCGGGGTCACAGATACGCAGTATTTT. Amino acid sequence: CASSQDWGGVTDTQYF.

The sample holds a few counts of this clonotype. The rearrangement uses TRBV29-1 and TRBJ2-2; possible D gene TRBD1, 6 bases. Per germline, CDR1 SQVTM and CDR2 ANQGSEA. V was cut by 2 bases and J by 1 base, with 8 bases left in between. CDR3 size: 14 residues. CDR3: CSVETGMNTGELFF. The CDR3 nucleotides are TGCAGCGTTGAAACAGGGATGAACACCGGGGAGCTGTTTTTT.

This clonotype was observed a few times. The CDR3 protein is CASSTSGIYEADTQYF. The CDR3 DNA follows: TGTGCCAGCAGCACTAGCGGGATTTATGAGGCAGATACGCAGTATTTT. V and J are TRBV11-2 and TRBJ2-3; the match to TRBD2 covers 10 bases. This CDR3 spans 16 amino acids. V lost 5 bases to trimming and J lost 4 bases; unmatched junction nucleotides: 9. Germline lookup yields CDR1 SGHAT and CDR2 FQNNGV.

This chain links TRBV21-1 with TRBJ2-1; the table's D gene call, TRBD2, was not cross checked with the DNA. TRBV21-1 has pseudogene status. The CDR3 consists of 15 residues. CDR3: CASSKALLGGIEQFF. The CDR3 DNA reads TGTGCCAGCAGCAAAGCGCTTTTAGGAGGTATTGAGCAGTTCTTC.

There are a few counts of this clonotype. The chain couples TRBV11-2 to TRBJ2-7, with 12 bases aligning to TRBD2. There are 16 residues in the CDR3. V trimming: 4 bases; J trimming: 5 bases; junction bases outside the gene matches: 9. Germline-derived CDR1 and CDR2 are SGHAT and FQNNGV. CDR3 DNA sequence: TGTGCCAGCAGCTCTCTCCGGACTAGCGGGAACAACGAGCAGTACTTC. The encoded protein is CASSSLRTSGNNEQYF.

The rearrangement joins TRBV7-8 to TRBJ1-1; no firm D call. This CDR3 comprises 14 residues. Trimming pared 5 bases from V and 1 base from J, leaving 11 bases between. Germline V gene lookup returns CDR1 SGHVS and CDR2 FQNEAQ. CDR3 nucleotides: TGTGCCAGCAGCCCCCTGGTTACGAACACTGAAGCTTTCTTT. Translating gives CASSPLVTNTEAFF. The full variable domain, in which reference TRBV7-8 and TRBJ1-1 provide the parts outside the CDR3, is GAGVSQSPRYKVAKRGQDVALRCDPISGHVSLFWYQQALGQGPEFLTYFQNEAQLDKSGLPSDRFFAERPEGSVSTLKIQRTQQEDSAVYLCASSPLVTNTEAFFGQGTRLTVV.

The chain uses TRBV28 and TRBJ2-1, with D hard to call. With 6 bases removed from V and 0 bases from J, the gap between germline ends came to 15 bases. The V gene's germline CDR1 is MDHEN and CDR2 SYDVKM. The CDR3 extends over 16 amino acids. The chain's CDR3 is CASSPSPFGSYNEQFF. The CDR3 coding sequence is TGTGCCAGCAGCCCATCCCCTTTCGGCTCCTACAATGAGCAGTTCTTC.